This T cell receptor (beta chain) comes out of a study of blood T cell repertoires in COVID-19. Generated by immunoSEQ multiplex PCR, the TCRdb table keeps only in-frame clones and is missing some. The sample holds about 230,000 clones, approximately 84% seen once. With respect to this clone: This sample also contains other DNA sequences that code for the same CDR3.

CDR1 and CDR2 from the germline V gene are MDHEN and SYDVKM. The CDR3 is 13 amino acids. Trimming took 3 bases from V and 3 from J, leaving 8 bases between them. The sample comprised peripheral blood. The gene calls are TRBV28 and TRBJ1-2; possibly TRBD1 for D (5 bases). This sequence was found in a woman aged 80 or older with acute or convalescent COVID-19. CDR3 nucleotides: TGTGCCAGCAGTTTGGGGGGGTACTATGGCTACACCTTC. Its protein product is CASSLGGYYGYTF.